Listed here is a single T cell receptor beta chain. The antigen remains undetermined. Sequenced by immunoSEQ multiplex PCR; TCRdb stores in-frame clones only, minus some. In the table there are 160,000 or so clones, more than 75% of which are singletons. The data were taken from a study of cytomegalovirus exposure and HLA in healthy donors. The CDR3 is made up of 19 amino acids. Per the germline V gene, CDR1 is SGHDT and CDR2 is YYEEEE. J was trimmed by 4 bases and V by 2 bases; bases with no gene match: 18. Overall study results and limits: Through in vitro validation, a few CMV-associated chains were shown to be specific for CMV antigens. Reports indicated that the classifier achieved high specificity and sensitivity in diagnosing cytomegalovirus status. Within the 120 validation repertoires, first-cohort TCR clusters tended to co-occur, according to a later analysis. Rarity held for most TCR sequences, but there were some public TCRs that occurred in many donors.

The sequencing sample was made of PBMCs. The chain recombines TRBV5-6 with TRBJ1-2; 9 nucleotides match TRBD1. The origin of this receptor is a man aged 18-30 years in good health and CMV-seronegative. The CDR3: CASSLSTGGRTGGVYGYTF. For the CDR3, the DNA is TGTGCCAGCAGCTTATCTACAGGGGGCAGGACCGGAGGTGTCTATGGCTACACCTTC.